The 32 T cell receptor beta chains below come from one sample, sequenced in a study of OX40 agonist ivuxolimab in advanced cancers. Some clones are missing from TCRdb's copy, which holds only in-frame ones; the method was immunoSEQ multiplex PCR. The table has about 63,000 clones, approximately 90% seen once; the top ten hold more than 0.55%. Here the sequenced sample was CD4+ or CD8+ T cells sorted from blood, taken in a trial of the OX40 agonist ivuxolimab. The receptors originated from an adult with an advanced solid tumor such as melanoma, head and neck, liver or kidney cancer.

The V gene is TRBV2, the J gene TRBJ2-6; 12 bases line up with TRBD1. The germline CDR1 and CDR2 sequences are SNHLY and FYNNEI. The CDR3 length is 17 residues. V lost 5 bases, J lost 4 bases, and 6 bases stayed unmatched. The DNA for the CDR3 is TGTGCCAGCAGTTCCGGGACAGGGGGCCAGGGGGCCAACGTCCTGACTTTC. Translated: CASSSGTGGQGANVLTF.

The rearrangement links TRBV18 to TRBJ2-1, with 11 nucleotides matching TRBD2. Germline CDR1 KGHSH, CDR2 LQKENI. The CDR3 extends over 18 amino acids. J gave up 5 bases and V 1 base, and 10 bases lay outside the gene matches. CDR3 sequence: CASSPRALGLAGNNEQFF. The CDR3 region has the DNA TGTGCCAGCTCACCACGGGCCCTAGGACTAGCGGGTAACAATGAGCAGTTCTTC.

The chain is built from TRBV2 and TRBJ1-3; D ambiguous. The V gene's germline CDR1 is SNHLY and CDR2 FYNNEI. CDR3 length: 15 amino acids. V lost 6 bases and J 2 bases, leaving 14 bases between the germline ends. The CDR3 spells CASRTTERPGNTIYF. CDR3 bases: TGTGCCAGCAGGACCACCGAGCGACCTGGAAACACCATATATTTT.

The chain employs TRBV9 and TRBJ2-7; TRBD2 matches 9 bases. Germline values: CDR1 SGDLS, CDR2 YYNGEE. This CDR3 comprises 17 residues. After removal of 0 bases from V and 1 base from J, the junction contained 8 bases not matched to a gene. The CDR3 sequence: CASSVGDSGSDSYEQYF. Written as DNA, the CDR3 is TGTGCCAGCAGCGTAGGGGATAGCGGGAGTGATTCCTACGAGCAGTACTTC.

This chain connects TRBV7-8 to TRBJ2-7; TRBD2 matches 7 bases. J was trimmed by 2 bases and V by 5 bases; bases with no gene match: 3. This CDR3 comprises 13 residues. The V gene's germline CDR1 is SGHVS and CDR2 FQNEAQ. Here the CDR3 reads CASSRGLAYEQYF. The CDR3 DNA follows: TGTGCCAGCAGCCGAGGACTAGCCTACGAGCAGTACTTC.

This clone was detected only a few times. V usage is TRBV10-2 and J usage is TRBJ2-7; 9 nucleotides line up with TRBD2. V lost 6 bases and J lost 13; bases outside the gene matches: 10. The CDR3 is 12 residues long. Germline CDR1 reads WSHSY; CDR2 reads SAAADI. CDR3 amino acids: CASRPASSGIYF. In nucleotides, the CDR3 is TGCGCCAGCAGGCCTGCCTCTAGCGGGATTTACTTC.

The rearrangement joins TRBV28 to TRBJ2-2, with D unclear. The germline V gene encodes CDR1 MDHEN and CDR2 SYDVKM. V lost 7 bases, J lost 1 base, and 4 bases lay in between. The CDR3 is made up of 12 amino acids. The CDR3 sequence is CASTENTGELFF. CDR3 DNA sequence: TGTGCCAGCACGGAGAACACCGGGGAGCTGTTTTTT.

CDR3 bases: TGTGCCAGCAGTGAATGGACGGGAGGAACGGGGGAGCAGTACTTC. Translating gives CASSEWTGGTGEQYF. The chain has TRBV6-1 and TRBJ2-7; 7 bases match TRBD2. This CDR3 has 15 residues. The J segment lost 7 bases and the V segment lost 2 bases, leaving 11 bases of the junction unmatched. From germline, CDR1 is MNHNS and CDR2 SASEGT.

The chain employs TRBV5-8 and TRBJ2-3; the match to TRBD2 covers 9 bases. Trimming at V came to 0 bases and at J to 4 bases, leaving 9 bases not matched to a gene. This CDR3 has 17 residues. CDR1 and CDR2 from the germline V gene are SGHTS and YDEGEE. CDR3 loop: CASSLGAVAGVSDTQYF. Written as DNA, the CDR3 is TGTGCCAGCAGCTTGGGAGCTGTAGCGGGAGTGTCAGATACGCAGTATTTT.

The chain couples TRBV4-2 to TRBJ2-7, with 8 bases identical to TRBD2. Germline V gene sequence: CDR1 LGHNA, CDR2 YNFKEQ. This CDR3 region has 16 residues. V dropped 0 bases and J dropped 7; count of bases not matched to a gene: 11. The CDR3 loop reads CASSQDVLAAFREQYF. As DNA, the CDR3 is TGTGCCAGCAGCCAAGATGTACTAGCGGCCTTCAGGGAGCAGTACTTC.

This chain connects TRBV5-1 to TRBJ2-5; 16 nucleotides align to TRBD2. The length of the CDR3 is 17 residues. Germline values: CDR1 SGHRS, CDR2 YFSETQ. V lost 2 bases and J lost 8; bases outside the gene matches: 9. The CDR3 DNA reads TGCGCCAGCAGCTTACAGGGACTAGCGGGAGGGCCGGAAACCCAGTACTTC. This sequence encodes CASSLQGLAGGPETQYF.

In DNA form, the CDR3 reads TGCAGCGCCTATTCGTTGCCCCCCACAGATACGCAGTATTTT. Its protein product is CSAYSLPPTDTQYF. The genes are TRBV29-1 and TRBJ2-3, with unresolved D. The V end lost 7 bases, the J end lost 2 bases, and 16 bases lay between the germline ends. Per the germline V gene, CDR1 is SQVTM and CDR2 is ANQGSEA. The CDR3 covers 14 residues.

The chain uses TRBV29-1 and TRBJ2-1, with 7 bases that match TRBD2. V was pared by 4 bases and J by 7 bases, with 7 bases of the junction left unmatched. Germline loops: CDR1 SQVTM, CDR2 ANQGSEA. This CDR3 has 13 residues. Here the CDR3 DNA reads TGCAGCGTTGTCCGGGGCGGGAGTAATGAGCAGTTCTTC. Its protein product is CSVVRGGSNEQFF.

This chain uses TRBV6-1 with TRBJ2-3; TRBD1 agrees at 11 bases. Germline values: CDR1 MNHNS, CDR2 SASEGT. V gave up 5 bases and J gave up 6 bases; unmatched junction bases: 4. The CDR3 is 14 residues long. The CDR3 sequence: CASSSGQGADTQYF. CDR3 nucleotides: TGTGCCAGCAGTAGTGGACAGGGGGCCGATACGCAGTATTTT.

The chain couples TRBV5-1 to TRBJ2-1, with 12 bases that match TRBD2. Germline lookup yields CDR1 SGHRS and CDR2 YFSETQ. J gave up 7 bases and V 0 bases, and 2 bases lay outside the gene matches. The CDR3 contains 15 residues. CDR3 coding DNA: TGCGCCAGCAGCTTGGTTACTAGCGGGAGGAATGAGCAGTTCTTC. It is translated as CASSLVTSGRNEQFF.

The V call is TRBV19, the J call TRBJ2-5; D unresolved. This CDR3 region has 14 residues. The V and J ends lost 4 bases and 1 base respectively, with 10 bases between them. CDR1 is LNHDA and CDR2 is SQIVND in the germline V gene (reference sequence). The CDR3, as DNA: TGTGCCAGTAGTAAAAGCAAGACCCAAGAGACCCAGTACTTC. Protein sequence: CASSKSKTQETQYF. Together with reference TRBV19 and TRBJ2-5, the CDR3 gives the full variable domain: DGGITQSPKYLFRKEGQNVTLSCEQNLNHDAMYWYRQDPGQGLRLIYYSQIVNDFQKGDIAEGYSVSREKKESFPLTVTSAQKNPTAFYLCASSKSKTQETQYFGPGTRLLVL.

This clone appeared a single time. The chain combines TRBV5-5 with TRBJ1-2; possibly TRBD1 for D (5 bases). This CDR3 is built from 14 residues. CDR1 is SGHKS, CDR2 YYEKEE, per germline (reference sequence). Deletions cut 3 bases from V and 7 bases from J, with 16 bases between. The CDR3, as DNA: TGTGCCAGCAGCTCCCAGTTGGGGCTCGGTGGCTACACCTTC. It is translated as CASSSQLGLGGYTF.

The genes are TRBV18 and TRBJ2-1; TRBD1 matches 10 bases. The ends lost 6 bases at V and 3 bases at J; junction bases unmatched: 8. This CDR3 region has 16 residues. Per germline, CDR1 KGHSH and CDR2 LQKENI. The CDR3 nucleotides are TGTGCCAGCTCCTCGTTGGGGACAGGGGACTACAATGAGCAGTTCTTC. It is translated as CASSSLGTGDYNEQFF.

This sequence joins TRBV5-6 and TRBJ2-4, with 8 bases matching TRBD1. Looked up from germline, CDR1 is SGHDT and CDR2 is YYEEEE. With 5 bases clipped from V and 0 bases from J, the junction kept 4 bases outside the gene matches. The CDR3 consists of 15 residues. The CDR3, as DNA: TGTGCCAGCAGTGCAGGGGGCTTAGCCAAAAACATTCAGTACTTC. Protein sequence: CASSAGGLAKNIQYF. The variable domain in full, with the rest retrieved from reference TRBV5-6 and TRBJ2-4, is DAGVTQSPTHLIKTRGQQVTLRCSPKSGHDTVSWYQQALGQGPQFIFQYYEEEERQRGNFPDRFSGHQFPNYSSELNVNALLLGDSALYLCASSAGGLAKNIQYFGAGTRLSVL.

This chain uses TRBV5-1 with TRBJ1-2; possibly TRBD1 for D (6 bases). The germline V gene encodes CDR1 SGHRS and CDR2 YFSETQ. The CDR3 is 14 residues long. Trimming cost V 4 bases and J 1 base, with 11 bases left between them. DNA of the CDR3: TGCGCCAGCAGCGCTCGACAGGTTAACTATGGCTACACCTTC. Protein product: CASSARQVNYGYTF.

The J gene is TRBJ1-2, the V gene TRBV5-1; 9 bases fit TRBD1. The V gene end was trimmed by 1 base and the J gene end by 4 bases; junction bases not matched to a gene: 5. There are 15 residues in the CDR3. Germline CDR1 reads SGHRS; CDR2 reads YFSETQ. This CDR3 is CASSLWLGQGYGYTF. In nucleotides, the CDR3 is TGCGCCAGCAGCTTGTGGCTGGGACAGGGCTATGGCTACACCTTC.

The DNA for the CDR3 is TGTGCCAGCAGCTCCTCTGGCAGCACAGATACGCAGTATTTT. As protein: CASSSSGSTDTQYF. The V gene is TRBV7-3, the J gene TRBJ2-3; D not resolved. Germline CDR1 is SGHTA and CDR2 is FQGTGA. Trimming cost V 4 bases and J 0 bases, with 8 bases left between them. This CDR3 is 14 amino acids long. The full variable domain, its missing parts supplied by reference TRBV7-3 and TRBJ2-3, is GAGVSQTPSNKVTEKGKYVELRCDPISGHTALYWYRQSLGQGPEFLIYFQGTGAADDSGLPNDRFFAVRPEGSVSTLKIQRTERGDSAVYLCASSSSGSTDTQYFGPGTRLTVL.

The rearrangement joins TRBV30 to TRBJ2-7; D is unclear. Trimming cost V 4 bases and J 5 bases, with 18 bases left between them. The CDR3 length is 14 residues. Germline assignment: CDR1 GTSNPN and CDR2 SVGIG (reference sequence). The CDR3 sequence: CAWTRYPAQNEQYF. In DNA, the CDR3 is TGTGCCTGGACCCGATACCCAGCTCAAAACGAGCAGTACTTC.

This chain joins TRBV19 and TRBJ2-3; the D gene is possibly TRBD1 (5 bases). Germline CDR1 is LNHDA and CDR2 is SQIVND (reference sequence). CDR3 size: 15 residues. V dropped 7 bases and J dropped 8 bases, with 22 bases sitting between them. CDR3: CASNAGNTFDGTQYF. The CDR3 DNA sequence: TGTGCCAGTAATGCAGGGAATACTTTTGATGGTACGCAGTATTTT.

The chain combines TRBV4-2 with TRBJ2-7, with D maybe TRBD2 (5 bases). V lost 3 bases and J 3 bases, leaving 12 bases between the germline ends. Germline CDR1 LGHNA, CDR2 YNFKEQ. CDR3 length equals 14 residues. DNA of the CDR3: TGTGCCAGCAGCCACGGGAATTTGGGCTACGAGCAGTACTTC. This translates into CASSHGNLGYEQYF.

The rearrangement links TRBV18 to TRBJ2-7; TRBD1 aligns across 7 bases. This CDR3 has 13 amino acids. V shed 4 bases and J 3 bases; nucleotides not matched to a gene: 3. Germline assignment: CDR1 KGHSH and CDR2 LQKENI. The CDR3 here is CASSLGQNYEQYF. In DNA, the CDR3 is TGTGCCAGCTCACTGGGACAGAACTACGAGCAGTACTTC.

The chain is built from TRBV30 and TRBJ1-4; TRBD1 might be the D (5 bases). The germline CDR1 and CDR2 sequences are GTSNPN and SVGIG (reference sequence). V was cut by 0 bases and J by 3 bases, with 11 bases left in between. The CDR3 sequence is 15 residues long. The CDR3 loop reads CAWSVLGAPNEKLFF. Written as DNA, the CDR3 is TGTGCCTGGAGTGTACTTGGGGCCCCTAATGAAAAACTGTTTTTT.

This chain links TRBV11-3 with TRBJ1-1; D uncertain. This CDR3 has 12 amino acids. Germline values: CDR1 SGHNT, CDR2 YENEEA. The V end lost 1 base, the J end lost 4 bases, and 4 bases lay between the germline ends. The CDR3 here is CASSLGVTEAFF. The CDR3 coding sequence is TGTGCCAGCAGCTTAGGGGTCACTGAAGCTTTCTTT.

The chain employs TRBV15 and TRBJ2-1; D ambiguous. The germline gives CDR1 LNHNV, CDR2 YYDKDF (reference sequence). The V and J ends lost 0 bases and 9 bases respectively, with 12 bases between them. The CDR3 length is 14 residues. CDR3 residues: CATSRDKPTGEQFF. The CDR3 DNA reads as TGTGCCACCAGCAGAGATAAGCCGACTGGTGAGCAGTTCTTC.

The V call is TRBV18, the J call TRBJ2-7; the D is unclear. This CDR3 region has 15 residues. V was shortened by 2 bases and J by 6 bases, with 17 bases between the two germline ends. CDR1 and CDR2 from the germline V gene are KGHSH and LQKENI. CDR3: CASSPSQSSLTEQYF. The CDR3 DNA is TGTGCCAGCTCACCATCTCAGTCCTCCCTGACCGAGCAGTACTTC.

The gene calls are TRBV19 and TRBJ2-2; D might be TRBD1 (5 bases). Germline lookup yields CDR1 LNHDA and CDR2 SQIVND (reference sequence). Trimming stripped 4 bases from V and 6 bases from J, with 15 bases between. This CDR3 comprises 15 residues. The DNA for the CDR3 is TGTGCCAGTAGTACCTCCGACAGATTTGCCGGGGAGCTGTTTTTT. As protein: CASSTSDRFAGELFF.

CDR3 DNA: TGTGCCAGCAGTTACAGTCGCAGGAACACTGAAGCTTTCTTT. Protein: CASSYSRRNTEAFF. The chain recombines TRBV6-5 with TRBJ1-1; no firm D call. CDR1 and CDR2 from the germline V gene are MNHEY and SVGAGI. V was pared by 2 bases and J by 1 base, with 8 bases between. The CDR3 has 14 amino acids.